Following are 13 T cell receptor beta chains from one sample sequenced in a study of CD8+CD57+ T cells in acquired aplastic anemia. Patients included in sequencing had previously demonstrated CD8+CD57+ cell expansion by flow cytometry. Both TCR beta VDJ combination and CDR3 sequence profiling were carried out. Genomic DNA was the template for this profiling. Each CDR3 protein is one row after TCRdb ran MiXCR on the reads. The data hold fewer than 85,000 distinct CDR3 sequences, with approximately 70% observed a single time. The sequencing input was sorted CD4+, CD8+, or CD8+CD57+ T cells (not recorded which) from PBMCs. These receptors were collected from a human donor with aplastic anemia.

The chain carries TRBV10-3 and TRBJ1-2; D is unclear. The germline V gene has CDR1 ENHRY and CDR2 SYGVKD. V was clipped by 7 bases and J by 3 bases, with 6 bases between them. The CDR3 covers 11 residues. CDR3 in amino acids: CAIMTDYGYTF. The DNA for the CDR3 is TGTGCCATCATGACCGACTATGGCTACACCTTC.

V usage is TRBV24-1 and J usage is TRBJ2-3, with D possibly matching TRBD1 (6 bases). Germline loops: CDR1 KGHDR, CDR2 SFDVKD. Trimming took off 0 bases at V and 2 bases at J, with 11 bases between the two ends. This CDR3 has 16 amino acids. The chain's CDR3 is CATSDLRGQTTDTQYF. The CDR3 DNA reads TGTGCCACCAGTGATTTGAGAGGACAGACCACAGATACGCAGTATTTT.

The genes are TRBV6-1 and TRBJ1-2; 7 nucleotides line up with TRBD1. The CDR3 loop spans 13 amino acids. V trimming: 6 bases; J trimming: 6 bases; junction bases outside the gene matches: 7. The germline CDR1 and CDR2 sequences are MNHNS and SASEGT. This chain's CDR3 is CASRHARGNGYTF. Written as DNA, the CDR3 is TGTGCCAGCAGACACGCCAGGGGGAATGGCTACACCTTC.

The chain combines TRBV7-9 with TRBJ1-5, with D maybe TRBD1 (5 bases). In germline, CDR1 is SEHNR, CDR2 FQNEAQ (reference sequence). The CDR3 loop spans 15 amino acids. V lost 1 base and J 2 bases, leaving 9 bases between the germline ends. The CDR3 sequence is CASSLGTPGNQPQHF. CDR3 sequence (DNA): TGTGCCAGCAGCTTAGGGACACCAGGCAATCAGCCCCAGCATTTT.

The DNA of the CDR3 is TGCGCCAGCAGCCAAGACCTATCCTACGAGCAGTACTTC. This gives the protein CASSQDLSYEQYF. The chain employs TRBV4-1 and TRBJ2-7; D unresolved. CDR3 length: 13 residues. V was cut by 0 bases and J by 1 base, with 4 bases left in between. Per the germline V gene, CDR1 is MGHRA and CDR2 is YSYEKL.

This clonotype was counted between two and nine times. This chain links TRBV2 with TRBJ2-5, with 9 bases lining up with TRBD2. The CDR3 has 14 residues. Germline loops: CDR1 SNHLY, CDR2 FYNNEI. The trim removed 5 bases at V and 4 bases at J, leaving 5 bases unmatched. The CDR3 DNA is TGTGCCAGCAGTTTTATAGCGGGAGCAGAGACCCAGTACTTC. This encodes CASSFIAGAETQYF.

A few counts support this clonotype. The gene calls are TRBV7-2 and TRBJ1-1, with D unresolved. Trimming took 1 base from V and 5 from J, leaving 11 bases between them. Per the germline V gene, CDR1 is SGHTA and CDR2 is FQGNSA. The CDR3 has 14 amino acids. For the CDR3, the DNA is TGTGCCAGCAGCTTAGTTCTTATCGGAACTGAAGCTTTCTTT. It translates to CASSLVLIGTEAFF.

This clonotype was found many times. The chain links TRBV7-3 to TRBJ2-7; D gene uncertain. CDR3 length: 13 amino acids. CDR1 is SGHTA and CDR2 is FQGTGA in the germline V gene. The V gene lost 1 base and the J gene lost 3 bases, with 7 bases spanning the gap. The CDR3 here is CASSLMANYEQYF. As DNA, the CDR3 is TGTGCCAGCAGCTTAATGGCCAACTACGAGCAGTACTTC.

The chain combines TRBV2 with TRBJ2-2, with D possibly being TRBD2 (6 bases). Deletions cut 1 base from V and 2 bases from J, with 23 bases between. Germline assignment: CDR1 SNHLY and CDR2 FYNNEI. CDR3 length: 20 amino acids. The CDR3 DNA reads TGTGCCAGCAGTGAAGTTCTTGGGAGGACGCGCCCCGTTAACACCGGGGAGCTGTTTTTT. Residues: CASSEVLGRTRPVNTGELFF.

CDR3 bases: TGTGCCACCAGCCAGGGGAGCGAGGTATACAATGAGCAGTTCTTC. Translating it yields CATSQGSEVYNEQFF. This chain joins TRBV15 and TRBJ2-1, with a tentative D call TRBD1 (6 bases). Per the germline V gene, CDR1 is LNHNV and CDR2 is YYDKDF (reference sequence). V lost 5 bases to trimming and J lost 4 bases, with 15 bases between them. The CDR3 is made up of 15 amino acids.

V gene TRBV15 combines with J gene TRBJ2-3; no clear D gene. The CDR3 runs 12 residues. From germline, CDR1 is LNHNV and CDR2 YYDKDF (reference sequence). V was clipped by 5 bases and J by 3 bases, with 6 bases between them. As DNA, the CDR3 is TGTGCCACCAGCCCCCGAACAGATACGCAGTATTTT. Translation: CATSPRTDTQYF.

The J gene is TRBJ2-6, the V gene TRBV20-1; 9 nucleotides align to TRBD1. The CDR3 extends over 18 amino acids. V was clipped by 2 bases and J by 1 base; unmatched bases: 9. Germline values: CDR1 DFQATT, CDR2 SNEGSKA (reference sequence). CDR3 sequence (DNA): TGCAGTGCTAGATCGGGGGACAGGGTGGTTTCTGGGGCCAACGTCCTGACTTTC. This codes for CSARSGDRVVSGANVLTF.

V and J are TRBV7-9 and TRBJ2-1; the D is unclear. CDR3 length: 12 residues. V dropped 5 bases and J dropped 3 bases, with 5 bases sitting between them. From germline, CDR1 is SEHNR and CDR2 FQNEAQ (reference sequence). The CDR3 DNA follows: TGTGCCAGCAGCCTCTTCTACAATGAGCAGTTCTTC. It specifies CASSLFYNEQFF.